Below are 12 T cell receptor beta chains sequenced from a single sample in a study of CD8+ T cells in alopecia areata. Extraction of RNA preceded its reverse transcription into cDNA, which served as the sequencing template. The data were produced by immunoSEQ multiplex PCR, yet TCRdb's version contains in-frame clones alone and is incomplete. The table lists 150,000 to 250,000 clones, around 60% of them singletons. Regarding treatment: oral pan-JAK inhibitor, 5-10 mg twice daily. The sequenced sample was CD4+ T cells sorted from blood, obtained at week 4, from a patient treated with tofacitinib. The receptors were sampled from a human donor with alopecia areata.

This clone was seen a few times. The chain employs TRBV10-3 and TRBJ2-5, with 7 positions matching TRBD1. The CDR3 covers 14 residues. Germline V gene lookup returns CDR1 ENHRY and CDR2 SYGVKD. V lost 7 bases and J lost 7; bases outside the gene matches: 12. CDR3 loop: CAITGSSSGGTQYF. Here the CDR3 DNA reads TGTGCCATCACAGGGAGCTCCTCAGGGGGGACCCAGTACTTC.

J is TRBJ1-2 and V is TRBV4-2; 10 bases align to TRBD1. The CDR3 length is 16 residues. V trimming: 1 base; J trimming: 6 bases; junction bases outside the gene matches: 8. The germline V gene encodes CDR1 LGHNA and CDR2 YNFKEQ. CDR3 loop: CASSQAGTGVKNGYTF. The DNA for the CDR3 is TGTGCCAGCAGCCAAGCCGGGACAGGGGTCAAGAATGGCTACACCTTC.

The chain combines TRBV5-6 with TRBJ2-5; D ambiguous. The germline CDR1 and CDR2 sequences are SGHDT and YYEEEE. This CDR3 comprises 16 residues. V was clipped by 4 bases and J by 4 bases, with 20 bases between them. CDR3 sequence reads: CASSGTKFIARETQYF. In nucleotides, the CDR3 is TGTGCCAGCAGCGGAACCAAGTTCATTGCCAGAGAGACCCAGTACTTC.

V gene TRBV11-3 combines with J gene TRBJ1-2, with a possible D match to TRBD1 (6 bases). The CDR3 sequence is 13 residues long. V shed 5 bases and J shed 7 bases, with 14 bases lying between them. The germline V gene encodes CDR1 SGHNT and CDR2 YENEEA. CDR3 residues: CASSQARGAGYTF. CDR3 nucleotides: TGTGCCAGCAGCCAAGCTCGGGGGGCTGGCTACACCTTC.

The chain joins TRBV5-1 to TRBJ2-7; 10 nucleotides agree with TRBD1. This CDR3 spans 14 amino acids. CDR1 is SGHRS and CDR2 is YFSETQ in the germline V gene. V gave up 3 bases and J gave up 6 bases; unmatched junction bases: 6. CDR3 region: CASSYGQGEGEQYF. CDR3 sequence (DNA): TGCGCCAGCAGCTATGGACAGGGGGAAGGCGAGCAGTACTTC.

This clone was observed a handful of times. The rearrangement links TRBV29-1 to TRBJ2-2; D may be TRBD1 (6 bases). Germline V gene sequence: CDR1 SQVTM, CDR2 ANQGSEA. This CDR3 has 14 amino acids. The V gene lost 4 bases and the J gene lost 5 bases, with 14 bases spanning the gap. The DNA for the CDR3 is TGCAGCGTTGGGGCCCCGACAGGTACCGGGGAGCTGTTTTTT. Translation: CSVGAPTGTGELFF.

The chain has TRBV29-1 and TRBJ1-1; maybe TRBD1 (6 bases). The CDR3 totals 12 residues. Trimming took off 7 bases at V and 1 base at J, with 10 bases between the two ends. Germline assignment: CDR1 SQVTM and CDR2 ANQGSEA. CDR3 coding DNA: TGCAGCGCCCGGGGGGCGAACACTGAAGCTTTCTTT. Translation: CSARGANTEAFF. Together with reference TRBV29-1 and TRBJ1-1, the CDR3 gives the full variable domain: SAVISQKPSRDICQRGTSLTIQCQVDSQVTMMFWYRQQPGQSLTLIATANQGSEATYESGFVIDKFPISRPNLTFSTLTVSNMSPEDSSIYLCSARGANTEAFFGQGTRLTVV.

This rearrangement joins TRBV9 to TRBJ2-5; D is ambiguous. V was trimmed by 3 bases and J by 2 bases, leaving 17 bases between them. The germline V gene encodes CDR1 SGDLS and CDR2 YYNGEE. This CDR3 is built from 16 residues. The CDR3 reads CASSANPTITQETQYF. For the CDR3, the DNA is TGTGCCAGCAGCGCTAATCCAACTATAACACAAGAGACCCAGTACTTC.

V gene TRBV4-1 combines with J gene TRBJ1-6; D is possibly TRBD1 (5 bases). V was shortened by 4 bases and J by 7 bases, with 14 bases between the two germline ends. The CDR3 has 15 amino acids. CDR1 is MGHRA and CDR2 is YSYEKL in the germline V gene. The CDR3 nucleotides read TGCGCCAGCAGCCGACCGGGACTGGGAAATTCACCCCTCCACTTT. This sequence encodes CASSRPGLGNSPLHF.

This chain joins TRBV6-6 and TRBJ2-3, with 11 bases matching TRBD1. J was trimmed by 3 bases and V by 7 bases; bases with no gene match: 9. CDR1 is MNHNY and CDR2 is SVGAGI in the germline V gene (reference sequence). This CDR3 has 16 amino acids. This CDR3 reads CASTPGQGEGTDTQYF. Written as DNA, the CDR3 is TGTGCCAGCACCCCGGGACAGGGGGAGGGGACAGATACGCAGTATTTT.

This clone was recorded a few times. The genes are TRBV4-2 and TRBJ1-2; D is possibly TRBD1 (6 bases). This CDR3 is built from 15 residues. The germline V and J ends were trimmed by 1 base and 8 bases, with 17 bases remaining between them. Germline-derived CDR1 and CDR2 are LGHNA and YNFKEQ. This CDR3 reads CASSQAQGTQEGYTF. CDR3 DNA sequence: TGTGCCAGCAGCCAAGCCCAGGGGACTCAGGAGGGCTACACCTTC.

The chain combines TRBV7-2 with TRBJ1-1, with D possibly TRBD1 on 5 matching bases. The germline V gene encodes CDR1 SGHTA and CDR2 FQGNSA. The CDR3 spans 13 residues. Trimming took off 1 base at V and 8 bases at J, with 11 bases between the two ends. The CDR3 sequence is CASSLEYGDEAFF. Written as DNA, the CDR3 is TGTGCCAGCAGCTTAGAGTACGGGGACGAAGCTTTCTTT.